The 17 T cell receptor beta chains below were found in one sample sequenced in a study of cytomegalovirus exposure and HLA in healthy donors. Researchers ran the PCR with 60 Vbeta and 13 Jbeta primers. Generated by immunoSEQ multiplex PCR, the TCRdb table keeps only in-frame clones and is missing some. The data hold some 220,000 clones, with about 88% observed a single time. Sequencing was performed on PBMCs. Receptor source: a girl aged 2-10 years in good health and CMV-seronegative.

This clone was seen a single time. The rearrangement uses TRBV30 and TRBJ2-2, with a weak D call TRBD1 (5 bases). Germline V gene sequence: CDR1 GTSNPN, CDR2 SVGIG (reference sequence). This CDR3 spans 15 amino acids. V lost 4 bases to trimming and J lost 2 bases, with 14 bases between them. CDR3 sequence: CAWKGAGSNTGELFF. DNA for the CDR3: TGTGCCTGGAAAGGGGCAGGGTCTAACACCGGGGAGCTGTTTTTT.

The chain couples TRBV2 to TRBJ2-7, with TRBD1 as a possible D gene (6 bases). CDR1 SNHLY and CDR2 FYNNEI come from the germline V gene. The V and J ends lost 6 bases and 3 bases respectively, with 18 bases between them. This CDR3 contains 15 residues. CDR3 region: CASRLEQGWVYEQYF. The CDR3 coding sequence is TGTGCCAGCAGACTAGAACAGGGTTGGGTCTACGAGCAGTACTTC.

CDR3 in DNA: TGTGCCAGCAGGGGGAGGGGGGGGGACAATCAGCCCCAGCATTTT. Its translation is CASRGRGGDNQPQHF. V gene TRBV2 combines with J gene TRBJ1-5; D may be TRBD1 (6 bases). V lost 6 bases and J lost 3, with 15 bases in between. The CDR3 has 15 amino acids. Germline-derived CDR1 and CDR2 are SNHLY and FYNNEI.

The chain combines TRBV5-4 with TRBJ2-7, with a possible D match to TRBD1 (6 bases). The CDR3 sequence is 13 residues long. Trimming cost V 1 base and J 4 bases, with 9 bases left between them. Germline V gene lookup returns CDR1 SGHNT and CDR2 YYREEE (reference sequence). CDR3 amino acids: CASSLPTGYEQYF. The CDR3 coding sequence is TGTGCCAGCAGCTTGCCGACAGGTTACGAGCAGTACTTC.

The CDR3 is CASSLGTAYTGELFF. The DNA of the CDR3 is TGTGCCAGCAGCTTAGGGACAGCCTACACCGGGGAGCTGTTTTTT. The rearrangement uses TRBV7-6 and TRBJ2-2; TRBD1 is a possible D gene (6 bases). Germline assignment: CDR1 SGHVS and CDR2 FNYEAQ. This CDR3 region has 15 residues. V was pared by 1 base and J by 3 bases, with 9 bases between.

The chain recombines TRBV7-9 with TRBJ2-1; D gene uncertain. Trimming removed 2 bases at V and 7 bases at J, with 18 bases between. The CDR3 totals 16 residues. The germline gives CDR1 SEHNR, CDR2 FQNEAQ (reference sequence). Here the CDR3 reads CASSLNIRTLLNEQFF. CDR3 DNA sequence: TGTGCCAGCAGCTTAAATATACGAACTCTGCTGAATGAGCAGTTCTTC.

The V and J genes are TRBV6-1 and TRBJ2-7, with 13 bases aligning to TRBD2. With V trimmed by 6 bases and J by 5 bases, 7 bases remained unmatched. This CDR3 is built from 15 residues. Per the germline V gene, CDR1 is MNHNS and CDR2 is SASEGT. The CDR3 nucleotides read TGTGCCAGCAGCCGACTAGCGGGGGGCGAAGACGAGCAGTACTTC. This gives the protein CASSRLAGGEDEQYF.

The chain recombines TRBV10-3 with TRBJ1-5, with D perhaps TRBD1 (6 bases). The CDR3 length is 14 residues. V dropped 6 bases and J dropped 2 bases, with 11 bases sitting between them. CDR1 and CDR2 from the germline V gene are ENHRY and SYGVKD. The CDR3 loop reads CAISRGFGNQPQHF. CDR3 coding DNA: TGTGCCATCAGCAGGGGTTTCGGCAATCAGCCCCAGCATTTT.

The V gene is TRBV29-1, the J gene TRBJ2-1; 10 bases align to TRBD2. J lost 8 bases, V lost 4 bases, and 2 bases had no gene match. The CDR3 is made up of 12 amino acids. CDR1 is SQVTM and CDR2 is ANQGSEA in the germline V gene. CDR3 sequence reads: CSVVLAGDEQFF. The CDR3 region has the DNA TGCAGCGTTGTTCTAGCGGGAGATGAGCAGTTCTTC.

This chain links TRBV4-1 with TRBJ1-6; D gene unclear. Trimming removed 0 bases from V and 7 bases from J, with 10 bases in between. The CDR3 contains 15 residues. Germline CDR1 MGHRA, CDR2 YSYEKL. The chain's CDR3 is CASSQEPHGNSPLHF. CDR3 DNA sequence: TGCGCCAGCAGCCAAGAGCCCCACGGGAATTCACCCCTCCACTTT.

The V call is TRBV23-1, the J call TRBJ1-1, with TRBD1 matching over 9 bases. TRBV23-1 is an ORF, and what it does is uncertain. Trimming cost V 2 bases and J 0 bases; bases outside gene matches: 1. The CDR3 loop spans 15 amino acids. The CDR3 spells CASSQRDRVNTEAFF. CDR3 sequence (DNA): TGCGCCAGCAGTCAAAGGGACAGGGTGAACACTGAAGCTTTCTTT.

This clone was detected only once. The CDR3 sequence: CASSPGTVNQPQHF. In DNA form, the CDR3 reads TGTGCCAGCAGCCCCGGGACAGTCAATCAGCCCCAGCATTTT. The V call is TRBV7-6, the J call TRBJ1-5; 7 bases align to TRBD1. CDR1 and CDR2 (germline): SGHVS, FNYEAQ. The CDR3 spans 14 residues. The trim removed 5 bases at V and 3 bases at J, leaving 4 bases unmatched.

This clone was counted once. The gene calls are TRBV7-9 and TRBJ2-1; 13 nucleotides line up with TRBD2. Germline CDR1 SEHNR, CDR2 FQNEAQ (reference sequence). Trimming at V came to 4 bases and at J to 1 base, leaving 4 bases not matched to a gene. CDR3 length: 17 residues. Here the CDR3 DNA reads TGTGCCAGCAGCTCCCGGACTAGCGGGAGATCCTACAATGAGCAGTTCTTC. This codes for CASSSRTSGRSYNEQFF.

This chain connects TRBV29-1 to TRBJ2-3; D is possibly TRBD1 (5 bases). CDR3 length: 19 amino acids. The V end was cut by 3 bases, the J end by 5 bases, with 30 bases between. The germline CDR1 and CDR2 sequences are SQVTM and ANQGSEA. DNA of the CDR3: TGCAGCGTTGAGAGAAGGGGATTAAGGGGTGGTCTAGTTGTAGATACGCAGTATTTT. It is translated as CSVERRGLRGGLVVDTQYF.

The chain is built from TRBV23-1 and TRBJ1-6, with D possibly TRBD1 on 6 matching bases. TRBV23-1 is given ORF status, its function remaining uncertain. The CDR3 runs 17 residues. V gave up 0 bases and J gave up 7 bases, with 16 bases separating them. CDR3 bases: TGCGCCAGCAGTCAATCGGGTGAGTACAGGGCGAATTCACCCCTCCACTTT. Residues: CASSQSGEYRANSPLHF.

The chain is built from TRBV5-1 and TRBJ2-3; 8 bases line up with TRBD2. Germline values: CDR1 SGHRS, CDR2 YFSETQ. The CDR3 length is 13 residues. J was trimmed by 3 bases and V by 4 bases; bases with no gene match: 1. The CDR3 is CASSREGTDTQYF. CDR3 DNA sequence: TGCGCCAGCAGCCGGGAGGGGACAGATACGCAGTATTTT.

The chain uses TRBV6-5 and TRBJ2-5, with TRBD1 matching over 8 bases. The CDR3 spans 13 residues. Germline V gene lookup returns CDR1 MNHEY and CDR2 SVGAGI. V was pared by 2 bases and J by 5 bases, with 1 base of the junction left unmatched. CDR3: CASSYRDRETQYF. As DNA, the CDR3 is TGTGCCAGCAGTTACAGGGACAGGGAGACCCAGTACTTC.